The entry that follows covers one TCR beta chain sequence. Its specificity is not known. These data come from a study of CD8+ T cells in alopecia areata. Study-wide findings and caveats: Normal skin's resident alphabeta T cells are also sequenced in scalp samples. An increase in clonality over normal scalp was evident in lesional scalp, especially alopecia totalis/universalis. Under tofacitinib, fewer expanded CD8+ clones appeared among the top 100 scalp clones.

Sequencing used cDNA as its template, made by extracting RNA and reverse transcribing it. The protocol was immunoSEQ multiplex PCR, while the TCRdb copy is restricted to in-frame clones and leaves out a portion. The table shows a few hundred thousand clones, with about 62% occurring only once. The treatment: oral pan-JAK inhibitor, 5-10 mg twice daily. Researchers gathered lesional scalp punch biopsies and peripheral blood from patients with alopecia areata. The CDR3 sequence is 13 residues long. Germline V gives CDR1 SQVTM, CDR2 ANQGSEA. V shed 8 bases and J 7 bases; nucleotides not matched to a gene: 9.

The receptor was isolated from a human donor with alopecia areata. Sequencing used CD4+ T cells sorted from blood, obtained around week 54, from a patient treated with tofacitinib. The chain links TRBV29-1 to TRBJ2-1, with 9 bases fitting TRBD2. The CDR3 reads CSTRAAGGNEQFF. The CDR3 coding sequence is TGCAGCACCCGGGCAGCGGGGGGTAATGAGCAGTTCTTC.